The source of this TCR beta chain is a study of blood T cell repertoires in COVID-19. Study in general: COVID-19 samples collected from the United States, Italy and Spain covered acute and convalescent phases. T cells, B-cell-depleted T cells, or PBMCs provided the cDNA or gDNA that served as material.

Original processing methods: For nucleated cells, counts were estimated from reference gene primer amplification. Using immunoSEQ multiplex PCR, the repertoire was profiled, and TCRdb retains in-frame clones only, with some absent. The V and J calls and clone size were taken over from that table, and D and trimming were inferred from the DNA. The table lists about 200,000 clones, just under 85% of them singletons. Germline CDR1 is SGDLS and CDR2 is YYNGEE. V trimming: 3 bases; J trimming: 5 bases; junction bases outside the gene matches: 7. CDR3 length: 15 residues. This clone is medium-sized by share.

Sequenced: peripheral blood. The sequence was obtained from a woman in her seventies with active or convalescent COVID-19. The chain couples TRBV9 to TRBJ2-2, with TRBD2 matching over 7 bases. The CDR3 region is CASSGEGTPTGELFF. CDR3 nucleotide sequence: TGTGCCAGCAGCGGGGAGGGGACTCCGACCGGGGAGCTGTTTTTT.